These 27 T cell receptor beta chains were sequenced from one sample in a study of tumor-infiltrating lymphocytes in primary liver carcinoma. Co-extraction yielded RNA and DNA from about 20-30 mg of unsorted bulk tissue. With a constant-region primer, TCR beta cDNA was made from 450 to 650 ng of total RNA. Researchers made the TCR beta libraries by running three nested multiplex PCR rounds with slightly modified ARM-PCR. The first two PCR rounds, around 11 cycles each, used TRBV1-TRBV30 forward primers and a C-beta reverse primer. TCRdb independently ran MiXCR on the multiplex PCR reads; one entry per CDR3 protein. Seen here are around 78,000 distinct CDR3 sequences, over 55% observed once, and the top ten hold roughly 13%. Sample: liver tumor tissue from sampling region 4. Indicated subset: tumor region T4, right-lateral pole. The receptor source for this set is a woman between 55 and 75 years old with primary liver carcinoma and hepatitis B virus infection.

Remarks on this clonotype: Likely a read error: the CDR3 ends without its conserved phenylalanine or tryptophan. This chain links TRBV5-1 with TRBJ2-2; D may correspond to TRBD1 or TRBD2 (5 bases each). The germline V gene has CDR1 SGHRS and CDR2 YFSETQ. The CDR3 runs to 16 residues. The CDR3 DNA follows: TGCGCCAGCGGCTTGGGGCAGGGAGCGAACACCGGGGAGCTGTTTATT. Protein: CASGLGQGANTGELFI.

Of note for this clonotype: The junction and the germline gene differ at one end; a read error may be behind it. This chain joins TRBV7-8 and TRBJ2-5; the D gene is possibly TRBD1 (5 bases). Germline CDR1 and CDR2: SGHVS and FQNEAQ. The CDR3 loop spans 14 amino acids. CDR3 protein: CVSSFLLGPGTQYF. The CDR3 nucleotides are TGTGTCAGCAGCTTCCTTCTGGGGCCGGGGACCCAGTACTTC.

A note on this clonotype: The junction departs from germline at one end; a sequencing error may be responsible. The chain is built from TRBV7-8 and TRBJ1-1; D gene ambiguous. Germline V gene lookup returns CDR1 SGHVS and CDR2 FQNEAQ. The CDR3 spans 14 residues. CDR3 nucleotides: TGTGCCAGCAGCTTGCGGGGTGGGAACACTGAGGCTTTATTT. It specifies CASSLRGGNTEALF.

About this clonotype: At one end, the junction sequence differs from germline, possibly due to a read error. The rearrangement joins TRBV11-3 to TRBJ2-2; D might be TRBD2 (5 bases). Germline V gene sequence: CDR1 SGHNT, CDR2 YENEEA. There are 14 residues in the CDR3. CDR3 in amino acids: CASSNGPRTGELFF. The DNA of the CDR3 is TGTGCCAGCAGCAACGGACCTCGCACCGGGGAGCTGTTTTTC.

As to this clonotype: It may be a read error: a sequence one base away is much more abundant. The V and J genes are TRBV7-8 and TRBJ2-3; the match to TRBD2 covers 8 bases. There are 16 residues in the CDR3. The V gene's germline CDR1 is SGHVS and CDR2 FQNEAQ. This chain's CDR3 is CASSRAGGLITDMQYF. The CDR3 DNA reads TGTGCCAGCAGCCGGGCGGGAGGCCTCATCACAGATATGCAGTATTTT.

As regards this clonotype: One base away lies a much larger clone, so this may be a sequencing read error. The chain couples TRBV5-1 to TRBJ2-1, with 7 bases aligning to TRBD2. CDR3 length equals 15 residues. V lost 4 bases and J lost 9; bases outside the gene matches: 13. Germline CDR1 SGHRS, CDR2 YFSETQ. The DNA for the CDR3 is TGCGCCAGCAGCCCCGGGACTACCGGGATGGGTGAGCAGTTCTTC. It is translated as CASSPGTTGMGEQFF.

A note on this clonotype: This clone may be a read error of a much larger clone one base away. The chain recombines TRBV30 with TRBJ2-5, with D tentatively TRBD1 (6 bases). This CDR3 is built from 15 residues. Germline CDR1 and CDR2: GTSNPN and SVGIG (reference sequence). The CDR3 here is CTWKPRNRAQETQYF. The CDR3 bases are TGTACCTGGAAACCCCGGAACAGGGCCCAAGAGACCCAGTACTTC.

Points on this clonotype: Without the conserved terminal phenylalanine or tryptophan, this CDR3 likely stems from a read error. The DNA is left out, because the CDR3 cannot be placed on it with certainty; the CDR3 is given as TCRdb lists it. The chain recombines TRBV6-1 with TRBJ2-6; TRBD2, the table's D call, was not compared with the DNA. The CDR3 spans 15 residues, counting both ends. Per germline, CDR1 MNHNS and CDR2 SASEGT. CDR3 residues: CASSGTSGGANVLTC.

The V gene is TRBV11-2, the J gene TRBJ2-7; perhaps D is TRBD1 or TRBD2 (5 bases each). The CDR3 has 14 residues. Looked up from germline, CDR1 is SGHAT and CDR2 is FQNNGV. The CDR3 here is CASSSWGPSYEQYF. CDR3 sequence (DNA): TGTGCTAGTAGCTCATGGGGACCGTCCTACGAGCAGTACTTC.

As to this clonotype: One end of the junction is discordant with germline, which a read error may explain. The J gene is TRBJ1-1, the V gene TRBV9; D remains unclear. Germline V gives CDR1 SGDLS, CDR2 YYNGEE. The CDR3 length is 14 residues. CDR3 DNA: TGTGCCAGCAGCGTAGACAGTAAGAACGCTGAAGCTTTCTTT. Amino acid sequence: CASSVDSKNAEAFF.

With regard to this clonotype: An end of the junction does not agree with germline; a read error may underlie this. This chain links TRBV4-1 with TRBJ1-4; D is unclear. In germline, CDR1 is MGHRA, CDR2 YSYEKL. The CDR3 is 15 residues long. CDR3 DNA: TGCACCAGCAGCCGGCGGATCAGCACTAATGAAAAACTGTTTTTT. Its protein is CTSSRRISTNEKLFF.

In the case of this clonotype: Relative to the germline gene, one junction end is altered; a read error may explain this. V is TRBV5-6 and J is TRBJ2-7; no clear D. This CDR3 spans 13 amino acids. The germline CDR1 and CDR2 sequences are SGHDT and YYEEEE. The CDR3 nucleotides are TGTGCTAGCACCTTGGATAGGACCTACGAGCAGTACTTC. It codes for CASTLDRTYEQYF.

This clonotype was observed a few times. This could be a read error, since a much larger clone is one nucleotide away. The chain employs TRBV5-1 and TRBJ2-7, with D possibly TRBD2 on 6 matching bases. Germline CDR1 is SGHRS and CDR2 is YFSETQ. Trimming left V 4 bases short and J 3 bases short, with 14 bases between. This CDR3 comprises 14 residues. The DNA for the CDR3 is TGCGCCAGCAGCGTGGAAGCGGGTCGCTACGAGCAGTACTTC. Its translation is CASSVEAGRYEQYF.

To note about this clonotype: At one end the junction does not follow the germline gene, possibly because of a read error. V usage is TRBV18 and J usage is TRBJ2-6; D is perhaps TRBD1 (5 bases). There are 15 residues in the CDR3. In germline, CDR1 is KGHSH, CDR2 LQKENI. CDR3 sequence: CAGSQESSGANVLTF. DNA for the CDR3: TGTGCCGGCTCACAGGAAAGCTCTGGGGCCAACGTCCTGACTTTC.

This clonotype has at least ten counts. The chain recombines TRBV4-1 with TRBJ2-1; perhaps TRBD2 as D (6 bases). Trimming pared 0 bases from V and 13 bases from J, leaving 22 bases between. Germline V lookup: CDR1 MGHRA, CDR2 YSYEKL. The CDR3 is 16 residues long. In nucleotides, the CDR3 is TGCGCCAGCAGCCAAGATCTCGCGCTGGAGGGCCGGAACCAGTTCTTC. Translating gives CASSQDLALEGRNQFF.

The CDR3 coding sequence is TGTGCCAGTGGCTTGGCCGGAGACATTGGGACTGAAGCTTTCTTT. Amino acid sequence: CASGLAGDIGTEAFF. V gene TRBV5-4 combines with J gene TRBJ1-1; D remains unclear. Germline assignment: CDR1 SGHNT and CDR2 YYREEE (reference sequence). Trimming cost V 8 bases and J 5 bases, with 22 bases left between them. This CDR3 comprises 15 residues.

This rearrangement joins TRBV28 to TRBJ2-1, with D perhaps matching TRBD2 (5 bases). From germline, CDR1 is MDHEN and CDR2 SYDVKM. V was shortened by 6 bases and J by 4 bases, with 19 bases between the two germline ends. This CDR3 has 16 residues. As DNA, the CDR3 is TGTGCCAGCAGCACCTTAAGGGAGAGAGGGTACAATGAGCAGTTCTTC. It yields the protein CASSTLRERGYNEQFF.

The V gene is TRBV6-5, the J gene TRBJ1-1; maybe TRBD1 (5 bases). V was shortened by 10 bases and J by 1 base, with 22 bases between the two germline ends. The CDR3 runs 16 residues. CDR1 MNHEY and CDR2 SVGAGI come from the germline V gene. CDR3 sequence reads: CATAIRPGLPNTEAFF. CDR3 DNA sequence: TGTGCCACCGCTATAAGACCGGGACTTCCGAACACTGAAGCTTTCTTT.

This clonotype came up a few times. This rearrangement joins TRBV20-1 to TRBJ2-7; TRBD2 matches 15 bases. The germline V gene encodes CDR1 DFQATT and CDR2 SNEGSKA (reference sequence). This CDR3 has 15 amino acids. Trimming took 4 bases from V and 5 from J; bases not matched to a gene: 6. The CDR3: CSAKAGTSGRHEQYF. CDR3 bases: TGCAGTGCTAAGGCCGGGACTAGCGGGAGGCACGAGCAGTACTTC.

Regarding this clonotype: A much larger clone differs from this one at a single base, so this may be a read error. This chain joins TRBV10-2 and TRBJ2-3; D is ambiguous. The CDR3 totals 14 residues. Germline CDR1 and CDR2: WSHSY and SAAADI. The CDR3 sequence: CASSESVPTDAQYF. DNA of the CDR3: TGCGCCAGCAGTGAGTCTGTCCCCACAGATGCGCAGTATTTT.

The J gene is TRBJ2-3, the V gene TRBV4-2; the match to TRBD2 covers 10 bases. The CDR3 totals 18 residues. CDR1 is LGHNA and CDR2 is YNFKEQ in the germline V gene. J lost 3 bases, V lost 3 bases, and 12 bases had no gene match. The CDR3 here is CASSQGPAGGPATDTQYF. DNA of the CDR3: TGTGCCAGCAGCCAGGGACCAGCGGGAGGGCCAGCTACAGATACGCAGTATTTT.

Note on this clonotype: A much more abundant neighbour one base away suggests this may be a read error. The chain combines TRBV5-1 with TRBJ1-1; D is undetermined. Germline CDR1 reads SGHRS; CDR2 reads YFSETQ. This CDR3 spans 13 amino acids. Here the CDR3 DNA reads TGCGTCAGCAGCTTCGAGGGAAGCACTGAAGCTTTCTTT. It codes for CVSSFEGSTEAFF.

A word on this clonotype: At one boundary the junction diverges from the germline segment, which might be a read error. The gene calls are TRBV11-3 and TRBJ2-1; D is unresolved. The CDR3 is 14 amino acids. CDR1 SGHNT and CDR2 YENEEA come from the germline V gene. CDR3 region: CVSSSQSFYDEQFF. Here the CDR3 DNA reads TGTGTCAGCAGCTCCCAGAGCTTCTACGATGAGCAGTTCTTC.

Comments on this clonotype: The junction does not match germline at one end; this may be a read error. V is TRBV5-4 and J is TRBJ2-3, with 8 bases aligning to TRBD2. The CDR3 is 15 amino acids. Germline V gene lookup returns CDR1 SGHNT and CDR2 YYREEE (reference sequence). The CDR3 bases are TGTGCCAGCAGCTTGGCAGCGGGAGTTGCAGATATGCAGTATTTT. Translation: CASSLAAGVADMQYF.

This clonotype was recorded a few times. At one of its ends the junction is not consistent with the germline gene, which may arise from a read error. The rearrangement links TRBV11-2 to TRBJ2-3, with 8 bases identical to TRBD2. Germline values: CDR1 SGHAT, CDR2 FQNNGV. This CDR3 comprises 14 residues. CDR3 sequence (DNA): TGTGCTAGTAGCTTCAGGACTAGCATAGATACGCAGTATTTT. Translated, it gives CASSFRTSIDTQYF.

Regarding this clonotype: A much larger clone lies one base from this, so it may be a read error. The chain joins TRBV4-2 to TRBJ2-2; tentative D call: TRBD2 (5 bases). CDR1 and CDR2 (germline): LGHNA, YNFKEQ. The CDR3 extends over 16 amino acids. The CDR3, as DNA: TGTGCCAGCAGCCAAGTGGGTAGCAGAAACACCGGGGAGCTGCTTTTT. Its translation: CASSQVGSRNTGELLF.

The gene calls are TRBV25-1 and TRBJ2-1; TRBD2 matches at 7 bases. Germline-derived CDR1 and CDR2 are MGHDK and SYGVNS. Trimming took 4 bases from V and 7 from J; bases not matched to a gene: 13. This CDR3 is 16 amino acids long. CDR3 residues: CASSGGLVGRWNEQFF. CDR3 nucleotide sequence: TGTGCCAGCAGTGGCGGACTAGTGGGAAGGTGGAATGAGCAGTTCTTC.